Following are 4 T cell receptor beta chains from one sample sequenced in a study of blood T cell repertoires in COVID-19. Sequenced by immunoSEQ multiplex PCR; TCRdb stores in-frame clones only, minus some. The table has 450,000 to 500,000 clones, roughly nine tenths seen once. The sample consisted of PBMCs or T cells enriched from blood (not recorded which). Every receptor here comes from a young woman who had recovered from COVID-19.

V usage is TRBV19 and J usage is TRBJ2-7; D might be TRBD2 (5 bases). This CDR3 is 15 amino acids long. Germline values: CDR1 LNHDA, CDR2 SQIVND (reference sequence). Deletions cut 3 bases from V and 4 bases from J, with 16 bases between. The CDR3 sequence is CASSMAGSGSYEQYF. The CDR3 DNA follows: TGTGCCAGTAGTATGGCAGGATCGGGGAGTTACGAGCAGTACTTC.

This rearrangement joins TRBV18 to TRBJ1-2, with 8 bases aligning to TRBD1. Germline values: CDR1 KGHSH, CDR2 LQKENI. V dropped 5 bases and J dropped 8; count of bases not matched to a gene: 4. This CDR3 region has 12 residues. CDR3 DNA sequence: TGTGCCAGCTCATCAGGGGGCGAAGGCTACACCTTC. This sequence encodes CASSSGGEGYTF. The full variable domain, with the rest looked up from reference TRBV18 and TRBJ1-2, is NAGVMQNPRHLVRRRGQEARLRCSPMKGHSHVYWYRQLPEEGLKFMVYLQKENIIDESGMPKERFSAEFPKEGPSILRIQQVVRGDSAAYFCASSSGGEGYTFGSGTRLTVV.

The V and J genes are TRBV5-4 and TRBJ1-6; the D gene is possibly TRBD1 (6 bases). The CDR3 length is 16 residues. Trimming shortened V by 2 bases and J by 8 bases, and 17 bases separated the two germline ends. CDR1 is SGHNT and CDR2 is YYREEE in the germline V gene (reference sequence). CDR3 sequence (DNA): TGTGCCAGCAGCTTCGGACAGCTTGGGCGCGATTCACCCCTCCACTTT. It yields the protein CASSFGQLGRDSPLHF.

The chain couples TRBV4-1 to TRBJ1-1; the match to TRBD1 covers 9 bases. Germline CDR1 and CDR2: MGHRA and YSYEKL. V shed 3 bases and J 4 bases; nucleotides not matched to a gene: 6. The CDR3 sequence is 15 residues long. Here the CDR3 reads CASSQHRGQGTEAFF. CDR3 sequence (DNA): TGCGCCAGCAGCCAGCACAGGGGGCAGGGCACTGAAGCTTTCTTT.